Below, 31 T cell receptor beta chains from the same sample are listed, as sequenced in a study of human T cells and chemical hapten exposure. MiXCR, applied by TCRdb to the RACE reads, yields one record per CDR3 protein. The data show more than 85,000 distinct CDR3 sequences, less than 10% seen once. Time point: patch test 2, 6 weeks after DPC sensitization. Treatment in this sample: therapeutic diphenylcyclopropenone sensitization with weekly scalp DPC. The sequencing here drew on whole blood, taken in connection with sensitization to the hapten diphenylcyclopropenone (DPC). These receptors all stem from a woman aged 40 to 50 with alopecia areata. Some clones in this sample may be carry-over from other donors' samples.

This clonotype was found many times. The V and J genes are TRBV6-1 and TRBJ1-2; TRBD1 might be the D (5 bases). V lost 10 bases, J lost 6 bases, and 12 bases lay in between. The CDR3 extends over 11 amino acids. Germline values: CDR1 MNHNS, CDR2 SASEGT. The chain's CDR3 is CATRWGNGYTF. The CDR3 DNA is TGTGCCACCCGTTGGGGGAATGGCTACACCTTC.

The chain links TRBV3-1 to TRBJ2-5; 7 nucleotides align to TRBD2. V lost 2 bases, J lost 5 bases, and 8 bases stayed unmatched. Germline V lookup: CDR1 LGHDT, CDR2 YNNKEL (reference sequence). The CDR3 length is 15 residues. The CDR3 here is CASSQPRGERETQYF. The CDR3 DNA reads as TGTGCCAGCAGCCAACCCCGGGGGGAGCGGGAGACCCAGTACTTC.

This clonotype was detected ten times or more. The genes are TRBV5-1 and TRBJ2-3, with TRBD2 matching 8 bases. The V gene's germline CDR1 is SGHRS and CDR2 YFSETQ. V was pared by 0 bases and J by 2 bases, with 5 bases of the junction left unmatched. The CDR3 length is 16 residues. The CDR3 DNA sequence: TGCGCCAGCAGCTTGGCCAGCGGGAGAAACACAGATACGCAGTATTTT. Translation gives CASSLASGRNTDTQYF.

CDR3 amino acids: CATHPGRGSSPLHF. Here the CDR3 DNA reads TGTGCCACCCACCCGGGAAGGGGGAGTTCACCCCTCCACTTT. The chain is built from TRBV24-1 and TRBJ1-6; D is perhaps TRBD1 (6 bases). The germline V gene encodes CDR1 KGHDR and CDR2 SFDVKD. This CDR3 has 14 amino acids. Trimming removed 9 bases from V and 9 bases from J, with 17 bases in between.

This clonotype was recorded many times. The J gene is TRBJ2-3, the V gene TRBV29-1; 9 nucleotides align to TRBD1. This CDR3 contains 15 residues. The V gene's germline CDR1 is SQVTM and CDR2 ANQGSEA. The trim removed 0 bases at V and 3 bases at J, leaving 4 bases unmatched. The chain's CDR3 is CSVEDRDRVTDTQYF. CDR3 coding DNA: TGCAGCGTTGAAGACCGGGACAGGGTAACAGATACGCAGTATTTT.

The chain couples TRBV10-2 to TRBJ2-1, with D perhaps matching TRBD1 or TRBD2 (7 bases each). The germline gives CDR1 WSHSY, CDR2 SAAADI. With 5 bases removed from V and 8 bases from J, the gap between germline ends came to 25 bases. CDR3 length: 17 residues. The CDR3 protein is CASSSDREGARWDEQFF. The CDR3 DNA reads TGCGCCAGCAGTTCAGATAGGGAGGGGGCGCGGTGGGATGAGCAGTTCTTC.

This clonotype was counted only a few times. This rearrangement joins TRBV6-6 to TRBJ1-4, with 12 bases aligning to TRBD1. This CDR3 has 16 amino acids. The V gene end was trimmed by 8 bases and the J gene end by 14 bases; junction bases not matched to a gene: 18. Germline V gene lookup returns CDR1 MNHNY and CDR2 SVGAGI (reference sequence). The CDR3 loop reads CASSPTPGQGAFKLFF. The CDR3 DNA sequence: TGTGCCAGCTCTCCCACCCCGGGACAGGGGGCATTCAAGCTGTTTTTT.

In nucleotides, the CDR3 is TGTGCCAGCAGCCAACGTGTGAATAATTCACCCCTCCACTTT. This encodes CASSQRVNNSPLHF. The rearrangement joins TRBV3-1 to TRBJ1-6, with D unresolved. Trimming removed 2 bases at V and 5 bases at J, with 7 bases between. CDR1 LGHDT and CDR2 YNNKEL come from the germline V gene (reference sequence). The CDR3 covers 14 residues. Complete variable domain (other parts from reference TRBV3-1 and TRBJ1-6): DTAVSQTPKYLVTQMGNDKSIKCEQNLGHDTMYWYKQDSKKFLKIMFSYNNKELIINETVPNRFSPKSPDKAHLNLHINSLELGDSAVYFCASSQRVNNSPLHFGNGTRLTVT.

V is TRBV7-8 and J is TRBJ2-5; D remains unclear. Germline loops: CDR1 SGHVS, CDR2 FQNEAQ. Trimming took off 5 bases at V and 3 bases at J, with 10 bases between the two ends. The CDR3 extends over 13 amino acids. CDR3 nucleotides: TGTGCCAGCAGCCCGACACCTGAAGAGACCCAGTACTTC. It is translated as CASSPTPEETQYF. The full variable domain, with the rest looked up from reference TRBV7-8 and TRBJ2-5, is GAGVSQSPRYKVAKRGQDVALRCDPISGHVSLFWYQQALGQGPEFLTYFQNEAQLDKSGLPSDRFFAERPEGSVSTLKIQRTQQEDSAVYLCASSPTPEETQYFGPGTRLLVL.

This clonotype was seen repeatedly, ten times or more. The chain links TRBV7-2 to TRBJ1-5; possible D gene TRBD1, 5 bases. Germline lookup yields CDR1 SGHTA and CDR2 FQGNSA. This CDR3 spans 12 amino acids. V was pared by 2 bases and J by 10 bases, with 9 bases between. Here the CDR3 reads CASSLRQGPQHF. CDR3 DNA: TGTGCCAGCAGCTTACGGCAGGGACCCCAGCATTTT.

The V call is TRBV11-2, the J call TRBJ2-3, with D unresolved. The CDR3 is made up of 17 amino acids. The V gene lost 0 bases and the J gene lost 1 base, with 14 bases spanning the gap. Per germline, CDR1 SGHAT and CDR2 FQNNGV. CDR3 in amino acids: CASSLEGLAAGTDTQYF. The CDR3 nucleotides are TGTGCCAGCAGCTTAGAAGGTCTGGCGGCCGGCACAGATACGCAGTATTTT.

This clonotype has a handful of counts. The chain is built from TRBV4-1 and TRBJ2-7; no reliable D call. Germline V CDR1 and CDR2: MGHRA, YSYEKL. The CDR3 has 14 amino acids. V was trimmed by 1 base and J by 3 bases, leaving 10 bases between them. The DNA of the CDR3 is TGCGCCAGCAGCCAAGTTTTCACTTTCTACGAGCAGTACTTC. It encodes CASSQVFTFYEQYF.

This clonotype was counted many times. This chain joins TRBV5-1 and TRBJ1-1; D gene unclear. Looked up from germline, CDR1 is SGHRS and CDR2 is YFSETQ. Trimming took off 2 bases at V and 5 bases at J, with 13 bases between the two ends. This CDR3 contains 14 residues. CDR3 sequence (DNA): TGCGCCAGCAGCTTACAACCCCCGGGGACTGAAGCTTTCTTT. Amino acid sequence: CASSLQPPGTEAFF.

In its sample, this clonotype was seen a few times. The chain employs TRBV6-2 or TRBV6-3 and TRBJ2-7, with D possibly matching TRBD1 (6 bases). Trimming stripped 2 bases from V and 3 bases from J, with 8 bases between. This CDR3 comprises 13 residues. The germline CDR1 and CDR2 sequences are MNHEY and SVGEGT. CDR3 region: CASSYPDSYEQYF. CDR3 nucleotides: TGTGCCAGCAGTTACCCGGACAGCTACGAGCAGTACTTC.

V gene TRBV7-2 combines with J gene TRBJ2-3; D possibly uses TRBD1 or TRBD2 (6 bases each). The CDR3 spans 15 residues. V was shortened by 3 bases and J by 3 bases, with 13 bases between the two germline ends. The V gene's germline CDR1 is SGHTA and CDR2 FQGNSA. CDR3 protein: CASSFTRGRTDTQYF. The CDR3, as DNA: TGTGCCAGCAGCTTTACTCGGGGGCGGACAGATACGCAGTATTTT.

This clonotype was seen a handful of times. This rearrangement joins TRBV30 to TRBJ2-5, with unresolved D. Trimming removed 0 bases at V and 4 bases at J, with 3 bases between. This CDR3 region has 11 residues. The V gene's germline CDR1 is GTSNPN and CDR2 SVGIG (reference sequence). CDR3 sequence reads: CAWSVPETQYF. CDR3 DNA: TGTGCCTGGAGTGTACCAGAGACCCAGTACTTC.

This clonotype was seen repeatedly, ten times or more. The rearrangement links TRBV10-3 to TRBJ2-7; D perhaps matches TRBD1 (5 bases). The CDR3 is 13 residues long. Germline-derived CDR1 and CDR2 are ENHRY and SYGVKD. Trimming removed 7 bases at V and 1 base at J, with 11 bases between. CDR3 nucleotides: TGTGCCATCATTAGGCAGGGATCCTACGAGCAGTACTTC. It yields the protein CAIIRQGSYEQYF.

This clonotype was counted many times. The chain links TRBV7-2 to TRBJ1-6, with 10 positions matching TRBD1. Germline V gene sequence: CDR1 SGHTA, CDR2 FQGNSA. The V gene end was trimmed by 4 bases and the J gene end by 9 bases; junction bases not matched to a gene: 6. The CDR3 consists of 15 residues. The CDR3 sequence: CASSSRQGAGSPLHF. Written as DNA, the CDR3 is TGTGCCAGCAGCTCGAGACAGGGGGCGGGTTCACCCCTCCACTTT.

This clonotype was recorded a few times. The junction does not match germline at one end; this may be a read error. The genes are TRBV7-7 and TRBJ2-3, with D unresolved. This CDR3 contains 15 residues. From germline, CDR1 is SSHAT and CDR2 FNYEAQ (reference sequence). The CDR3 reads CASSLSEASTDTQYF. In nucleotides, the CDR3 is TGTGCTAGCAGCTTAAGCGAGGCGAGCACAGATACGCAGTATTTT.

This clonotype was seen many times. The chain carries TRBV28 and TRBJ1-2, with D uncertain. CDR3 length equals 13 residues. Germline assignment: CDR1 MDHEN and CDR2 SYDVKM. The V and J ends lost 6 bases and 4 bases respectively, with 12 bases between them. The CDR3 loop is CASSLTSTYGYTF. CDR3 nucleotides: TGTGCCAGCAGCCTGACATCGACCTATGGCTACACCTTC.

This clonotype was seen only a few times. The rearrangement uses TRBV12-3 or TRBV12-4 and TRBJ2-2; either TRBD1 or TRBD2 may supply D (5 bases each). The CDR3 loop spans 16 amino acids. V lost 1 base to trimming and J lost 5 bases, with 14 bases between them. In DNA form, the CDR3 reads TGTGCCAGCAGTTTAGGCGTTGGGACGGTAACCGGGGAGCTGTTTTTT. It translates to CASSLGVGTVTGELFF.

The gene calls are TRBV3-1 and TRBJ1-2; D may be TRBD1 (5 bases). Germline V gene sequence: CDR1 LGHDT, CDR2 YNNKEL (reference sequence). This CDR3 comprises 12 residues. Trimming removed 3 bases at V and 10 bases at J, with 12 bases between. CDR3 nucleotide sequence: TGTGCCAGCAGCCAGGCCAGCGGGGCCTACACCTTC. Its translation: CASSQASGAYTF.

At least ten counts were recorded for this clonotype. One end of the junction does not line up with germline, which may come from a read error. The J gene is TRBJ2-1, the V gene TRBV7-7; D is perhaps TRBD1 (5 bases). The CDR3 covers 14 residues. Germline V gene data show CDR1 as SSHAT and CDR2 as FNYEAQ (reference sequence). CDR3 in amino acids: CASSLALGDNEQFF. CDR3 DNA: TGTGCTAGCAGCTTAGCCTTAGGGGACAATGAGCAGTTCTTC.

In its sample, this clonotype was seen a few times. This sequence joins TRBV7-3 and TRBJ2-3; 14 bases are shared with TRBD2. The germline CDR1 and CDR2 sequences are SGHTA and FQGTGA. V was pared by 4 bases and J by 1 base, with 13 bases of the junction left unmatched. CDR3 length equals 20 residues. The CDR3 region is CASSSPGLAGGLRRTDTQYF. In DNA form, the CDR3 reads TGTGCCAGCAGCTCACCCGGACTAGCGGGGGGCCTCAGACGCACAGATACGCAGTATTTT.

This clonotype was picked up many times. The V call is TRBV7-9, the J call TRBJ2-5, with TRBD2 matching over 9 bases. This CDR3 is 17 amino acids long. With 1 base clipped from V and 4 bases from J, the junction kept 10 bases outside the gene matches. Germline loops: CDR1 SEHNR, CDR2 FQNEAQ (reference sequence). CDR3 residues: CASSLGPGLATRETQYF. The CDR3 nucleotides read TGTGCCAGCAGCTTAGGACCGGGACTAGCAACACGAGAGACCCAGTACTTC.

This clonotype was recorded many times. This sequence joins TRBV13 and TRBJ2-3; D not certain. The length of the CDR3 is 14 residues. Germline V gene data show CDR1 as PRHDT and CDR2 as FYEKMQ (reference sequence). Between the trimmed V and J ends, which lost 2 bases and 3 bases, there was a span of 9 bases. The CDR3 sequence is CASSLYGFTDTQYF. The CDR3 bases are TGTGCCAGCAGCTTATACGGGTTTACAGATACGCAGTATTTT.

V and J are TRBV20-1 and TRBJ1-5; D is possibly TRBD1 (5 bases). Germline loops: CDR1 DFQATT, CDR2 SNEGSKA (reference sequence). Deletions cut 5 bases from V and 5 bases from J, with 10 bases between. The CDR3 consists of 12 residues. This CDR3 reads CSAQGGDQPQHF. CDR3 coding DNA: TGCAGTGCTCAAGGAGGGGATCAGCCCCAGCATTTT.

In its sample, this clonotype was seen a few times. This chain connects TRBV19 to TRBJ2-1; 7 bases line up with TRBD2. After removal of 0 bases from V and 7 bases from J, the junction contained 9 bases not matched to a gene. The germline V gene has CDR1 LNHDA and CDR2 SQIVND (reference sequence). The CDR3 has 16 residues. CDR3 nucleotides: TGTGCCAGTAGTATAGAAGCGGGACTTTTCAAGAATGAGCAGTTCTTC. Its translation: CASSIEAGLFKNEQFF. The whole variable domain, remainder taken from reference TRBV19 and TRBJ2-1, is DGGITQSPKYLFRKEGQNVTLSCEQNLNHDAMYWYRQDPGQGLRLIYYSQIVNDFQKGDIAEGYSVSREKKESFPLTVTSAQKNPTAFYLCASSIEAGLFKNEQFFGPGTRLTVL.

There are a few counts of this clonotype. V is TRBV30 and J is TRBJ1-2; D is ambiguous. Trimming removed 2 bases from V and 1 base from J, with 5 bases in between. Per germline, CDR1 GTSNPN and CDR2 SVGIG (reference sequence). The CDR3 is made up of 12 amino acids. The CDR3 bases are TGTGCCTGGAGTTATGATAACTATGGCTACACCTTC. Translated: CAWSYDNYGYTF.

This clonotype appeared a few times. This chain uses TRBV7-2 with TRBJ2-1; D not certain. The CDR3 length is 15 residues. Germline V CDR1 and CDR2: SGHTA, FQGNSA. V lost 3 bases and J lost 2, with 11 bases in between. The CDR3 DNA reads TGTGCCAGCAGCTTGGCCGCCTCTACCTACAATGAGCAGTTCTTC. This translates into CASSLAASTYNEQFF.

Remarks on this clonotype: This may be a read error, as it is one base from a much larger clone. V is TRBV2 and J is TRBJ2-4, with TRBD2 as a possible D gene (5 bases). The germline CDR1 and CDR2 sequences are SNHLY and FYNNEI. The CDR3 spans 15 residues. V lost 8 bases, J lost 6 bases, and 20 bases lay in between. In DNA, the CDR3 is TGTGCCAGCGGGTGGGTAGACGCGGACTTAAACATTCAGTACTTC. Its protein product is CASGWVDADLNIQYF.